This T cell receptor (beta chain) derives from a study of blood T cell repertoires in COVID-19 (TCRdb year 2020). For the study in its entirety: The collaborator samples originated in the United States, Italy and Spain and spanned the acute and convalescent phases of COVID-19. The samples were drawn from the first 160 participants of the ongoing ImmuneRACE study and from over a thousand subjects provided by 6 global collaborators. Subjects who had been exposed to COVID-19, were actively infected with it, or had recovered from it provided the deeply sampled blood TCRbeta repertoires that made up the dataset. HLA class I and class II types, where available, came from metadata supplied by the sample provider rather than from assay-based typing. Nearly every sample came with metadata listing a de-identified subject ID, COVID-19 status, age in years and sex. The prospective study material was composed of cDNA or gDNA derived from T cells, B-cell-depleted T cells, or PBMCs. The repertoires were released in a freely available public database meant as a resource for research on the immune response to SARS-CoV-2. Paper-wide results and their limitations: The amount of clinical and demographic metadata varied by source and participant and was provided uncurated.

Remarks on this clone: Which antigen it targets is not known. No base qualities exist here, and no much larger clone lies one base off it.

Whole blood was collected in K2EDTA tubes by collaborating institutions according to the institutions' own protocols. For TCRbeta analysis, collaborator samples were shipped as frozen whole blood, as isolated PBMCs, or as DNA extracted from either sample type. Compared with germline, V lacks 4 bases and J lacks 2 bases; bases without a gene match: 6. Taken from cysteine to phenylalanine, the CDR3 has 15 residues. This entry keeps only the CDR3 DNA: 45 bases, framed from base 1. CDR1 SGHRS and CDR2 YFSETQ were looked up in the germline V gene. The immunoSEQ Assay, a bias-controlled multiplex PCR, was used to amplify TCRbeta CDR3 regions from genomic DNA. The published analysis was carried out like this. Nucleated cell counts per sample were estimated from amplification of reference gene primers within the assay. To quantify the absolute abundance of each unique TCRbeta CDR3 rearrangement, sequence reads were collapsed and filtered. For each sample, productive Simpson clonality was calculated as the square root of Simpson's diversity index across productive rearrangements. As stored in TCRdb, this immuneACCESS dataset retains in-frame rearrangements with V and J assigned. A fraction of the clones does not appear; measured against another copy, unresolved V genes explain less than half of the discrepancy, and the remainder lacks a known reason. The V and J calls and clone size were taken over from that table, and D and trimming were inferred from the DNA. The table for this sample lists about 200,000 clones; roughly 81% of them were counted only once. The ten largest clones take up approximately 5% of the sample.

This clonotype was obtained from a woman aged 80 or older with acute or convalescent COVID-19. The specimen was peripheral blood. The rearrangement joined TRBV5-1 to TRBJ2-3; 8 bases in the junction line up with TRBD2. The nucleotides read TGCGCCAGCAGCCCCGGGGGGGGCCTCACAGATACGCAGTATTTT. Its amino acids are CASSPGGGLTDTQYF.